The 20 T cell receptor beta chains below all came from one sample that was sequenced in a study of blood T cell repertoires in COVID-19. Sequencing was performed with immunoSEQ multiplex PCR; in TCRdb, only in-frame clones are kept and a portion is missing. The table has roughly 240,000 clones, more than 75% seen once. The material sequenced was peripheral blood. Source of these receptors: a woman younger than 45 who had recovered from COVID-19.

This sequence joins TRBV7-2 and TRBJ2-2, with D unclear. CDR3 size: 15 residues. The V gene lost 1 base and the J gene lost 6 bases, with 12 bases spanning the gap. Looked up from germline, CDR1 is SGHTA and CDR2 is FQGNSA. The CDR3 region has the DNA TGTGCCAGCAGCTTAGGCCCCGGTGGTGCCGGGGAGCTGTTTTTT. Translated: CASSLGPGGAGELFF.

In this sample, this clone turned up once. This rearrangement joins TRBV2 to TRBJ1-1; 7 nucleotides align to TRBD1. Germline V gene lookup returns CDR1 SNHLY and CDR2 FYNNEI. The CDR3 covers 13 residues. V shed 8 bases and J 0 bases; nucleotides not matched to a gene: 3. The CDR3 DNA sequence: TGTGCCAGCGCGACAGGGTTGAACACTGAAGCTTTCTTT. This gives the protein CASATGLNTEAFF.

The chain couples TRBV6-6 to TRBJ1-2; tentatively, D is TRBD1 (6 bases). This CDR3 has 16 residues. In germline, CDR1 is MNHNY, CDR2 SVGAGI (reference sequence). V lost 4 bases and J 5 bases, leaving 20 bases between the germline ends. The DNA for the CDR3 is TGTGCCAGCAGTTCTTCATTGACAGGAGGCAAGTATGGCTACACCTTC. As protein: CASSSSLTGGKYGYTF.

The V call is TRBV2, the J call TRBJ2-5, with 7 bases that match TRBD2. V shed 7 bases and J 7 bases; nucleotides not matched to a gene: 12. The CDR3 is 14 residues long. Germline CDR1 SNHLY, CDR2 FYNNEI. CDR3 nucleotide sequence: TGTGCCAGCACTACGGAGGAGGCGGGGGTGACCCAGTACTTC. It translates to CASTTEEAGVTQYF.

The V gene is TRBV7-9, the J gene TRBJ2-2, with 7 bases fitting TRBD1. The CDR3 totals 16 residues. Germline assignment: CDR1 SEHNR and CDR2 FQNEAQ (reference sequence). V gave up 4 bases and J gave up 5 bases; unmatched junction bases: 10. Written as DNA, the CDR3 is TGTGCCAGCAGCTCGACCGGGACAGTTATTACCGGGGAGCTGTTTTTT. Translation: CASSSTGTVITGELFF.

The chain combines TRBV6-2 or TRBV6-3 with TRBJ2-7; D is uncertain. The CDR3 consists of 13 residues. V lost 6 bases and J lost 6, with 15 bases in between. CDR1 MNHEY and CDR2 SVGEGT come from the germline V gene. CDR3 nucleotide sequence: TGTGCCAGCAGCCCGACAACCCTCGTCGAGCAGTACTTC. Translating it yields CASSPTTLVEQYF.

The chain recombines TRBV6-4 with TRBJ1-4; possibly TRBD1 for D (5 bases). CDR3 length: 14 amino acids. V was cut by 2 bases and J by 1 base, with 5 bases left in between. From germline, CDR1 is MRHNA and CDR2 SNTAGT. DNA of the CDR3: TGTGCCAGCAGTGACCAGGGAACTAATGAAAAACTGTTTTTT. It codes for CASSDQGTNEKLFF.

The chain recombines TRBV18 with TRBJ2-2; 10 bases map to TRBD2. Germline loops: CDR1 KGHSH, CDR2 LQKENI. Trimming at V came to 3 bases and at J to 4 bases, leaving 8 bases not matched to a gene. The CDR3 contains 17 residues. The CDR3 DNA reads as TGTGCCAGCTCACCTAAGCGGGGGGGCCTCAGCACCGGGGAGCTGTTTTTT. Translated: CASSPKRGGLSTGELFF.

This chain links TRBV27 with TRBJ1-5; TRBD1 matches at 7 bases. The V segment lost 4 bases and the J segment 4 bases; nucleotides outside the gene matches: 4. Germline V lookup: CDR1 MNHEY, CDR2 SMNVEV (reference sequence). There are 14 residues in the CDR3. The CDR3 nucleotides are TGTGCCAGCAGTTCCACCAGGGGGAATCAGCCCCAGCATTTT. This gives the protein CASSSTRGNQPQHF.

The chain recombines TRBV27 with TRBJ1-2, with unresolved D. V was trimmed by 5 bases and J by 4 bases, leaving 17 bases between them. The CDR3 has 15 residues. Germline assignment: CDR1 MNHEY and CDR2 SMNVEV (reference sequence). The CDR3 loop is CASSNSLGVGYGYTF. In DNA, the CDR3 is TGTGCCAGCAGTAACTCCCTCGGGGTCGGCTATGGCTACACCTTC.

This chain joins TRBV30 and TRBJ2-7, with unresolved D. This CDR3 spans 12 amino acids. V was pared by 1 base and J by 3 bases, with 7 bases between. Germline values: CDR1 GTSNPN, CDR2 SVGIG (reference sequence). Here the CDR3 DNA reads TGTGCCTGGAGTGCTGGCCTCTACGAGCAGTACTTC. This sequence encodes CAWSAGLYEQYF.

The rearrangement uses TRBV10-3 and TRBJ2-5, with TRBD1 as a possible D gene (5 bases). V gave up 5 bases and J gave up 5 bases, with 18 bases separating them. The CDR3 spans 15 residues. CDR1 ENHRY and CDR2 SYGVKD come from the germline V gene. The CDR3 DNA reads as TGTGCCATCAGTAGAGGACACCCCCTTGGGGAGACCCAGTACTTC. The encoded protein is CAISRGHPLGETQYF.

The chain is built from TRBV30 and TRBJ1-2; 8 nucleotides agree with TRBD1. CDR3 size: 14 residues. The germline CDR1 and CDR2 sequences are GTSNPN and SVGIG (reference sequence). Germline trimming cut 4 bases from V and 1 base from J; bases unmatched to any gene: 5. The CDR3 is CAWTETGDNYGYTF. The CDR3 DNA reads as TGTGCCTGGACAGAGACAGGGGATAACTATGGCTACACCTTC.

The rearrangement uses TRBV5-8 and TRBJ1-2; a possible D gene is TRBD1 (5 bases). The germline gives CDR1 SGHTS, CDR2 YDEGEE. The V and J ends lost 0 bases and 4 bases respectively, with 7 bases between them. The CDR3 is 13 residues long. The CDR3 reads CASSLERGYGYTF. The CDR3 DNA reads TGTGCCAGCAGCTTGGAAAGGGGCTATGGCTACACCTTC.

The V and J genes are TRBV7-7 and TRBJ2-2, with D possibly being TRBD1 (6 bases). This CDR3 is built from 15 residues. V dropped 1 base and J dropped 6 bases, with 12 bases sitting between them. The V gene's germline CDR1 is SSHAT and CDR2 FNYEAQ (reference sequence). The CDR3 DNA reads as TGTGCCAGCAGCTTAGTACAGGGTTCTGCCGGGGAGCTGTTTTTT. Translation gives CASSLVQGSAGELFF.

This clone was counted once. This CDR3 reads CASSRFVGGYQETQYF. For the CDR3, the DNA is TGCGCCAGCAGCCGATTCGTTGGAGGGTACCAAGAGACCCAGTACTTC. The rearrangement uses TRBV5-1 and TRBJ2-5; D perhaps matches TRBD2 (6 bases). Between the trimmed V and J ends, which lost 4 bases and 0 bases, there was a span of 16 bases. CDR1 SGHRS and CDR2 YFSETQ come from the germline V gene. This CDR3 spans 16 amino acids. Full variable domain (missing parts from reference TRBV5-1 and TRBJ2-5): KAGVTQTPRYLIKTRGQQVTLSCSPISGHRSVSWYQQTPGQGLQFLFEYFSETQRNKGNFPGRFSGRQFSNSRSEMNVSTLELGDSALYLCASSRFVGGYQETQYFGPGTRLLVL.

The CDR3 DNA is TGTGCCAGCAGCCAGACATCCACGCCCTCCGATACGCAGTATTTT. Translation gives CASSQTSTPSDTQYF. The rearrangement links TRBV7-7 to TRBJ2-3; D remains ambiguous. Germline V lookup: CDR1 SSHAT, CDR2 FNYEAQ (reference sequence). Trimming cost V 5 bases and J 6 bases, with 18 bases left between them. The CDR3 has 15 amino acids.

The V gene is TRBV6-1, the J gene TRBJ1-2, with D unresolved. This CDR3 comprises 14 residues. Trimming removed 3 bases at V and 3 bases at J, with 11 bases between. CDR1 and CDR2 (germline): MNHNS, SASEGT. The CDR3 sequence: CASSERAQDYGYTF. For the CDR3, the DNA is TGTGCCAGCAGTGAGAGGGCCCAGGACTATGGCTACACCTTC.

Only one count was recorded for this clone. This chain links TRBV5-1 with TRBJ2-1, with 13 nucleotides matching TRBD2. V was pared by 4 bases and J by 0 bases, with 13 bases of the junction left unmatched. This CDR3 comprises 20 residues. Germline CDR1 and CDR2: SGHRS and YFSETQ. The CDR3 protein is CASSPWTSGGPGSSYNEQFF. The CDR3 nucleotides are TGCGCCAGCAGCCCCTGGACTAGCGGGGGCCCTGGGAGCTCCTACAATGAGCAGTTCTTC. The full variable domain, its missing parts supplied by reference TRBV5-1 and TRBJ2-1, is KAGVTQTPRYLIKTRGQQVTLSCSPISGHRSVSWYQQTPGQGLQFLFEYFSETQRNKGNFPGRFSGRQFSNSRSEMNVSTLELGDSALYLCASSPWTSGGPGSSYNEQFFGPGTRLTVL.

The chain employs TRBV7-7 and TRBJ2-5, with D possibly being TRBD1 (6 bases). V was trimmed by 5 bases and J by 4 bases, leaving 11 bases between them. The germline gives CDR1 SSHAT, CDR2 FNYEAQ (reference sequence). This CDR3 comprises 13 residues. The CDR3 spells CASSVIRGETQYF. The DNA for the CDR3 is TGTGCCAGCAGCGTAATCAGGGGAGAGACCCAGTACTTC.